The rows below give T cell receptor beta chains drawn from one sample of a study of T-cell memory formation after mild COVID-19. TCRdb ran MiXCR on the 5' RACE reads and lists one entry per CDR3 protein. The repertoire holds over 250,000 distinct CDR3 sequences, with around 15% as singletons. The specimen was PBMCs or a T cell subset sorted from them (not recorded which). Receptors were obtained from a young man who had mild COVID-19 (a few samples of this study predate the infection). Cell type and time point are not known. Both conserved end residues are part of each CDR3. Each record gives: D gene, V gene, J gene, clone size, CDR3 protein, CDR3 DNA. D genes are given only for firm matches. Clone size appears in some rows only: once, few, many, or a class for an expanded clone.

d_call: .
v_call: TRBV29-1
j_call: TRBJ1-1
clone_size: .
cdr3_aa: CSVETVLNTEAFF
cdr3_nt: TGCAGCGTAGAGACAGTTTTGAACACTGAAGCTTTCTTT

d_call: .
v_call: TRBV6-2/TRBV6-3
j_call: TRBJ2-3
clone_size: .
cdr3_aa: CASKGWADTDTQYF
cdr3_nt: TGTGCCAGCAAGGGCTGGGCCGACACAGATACGCAGTATTTT

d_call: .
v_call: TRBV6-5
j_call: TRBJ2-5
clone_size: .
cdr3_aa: CASSYSKAGETQYF
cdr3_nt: TGTGCCAGCAGTTACTCGAAGGCAGGGGAGACCCAGTACTTC

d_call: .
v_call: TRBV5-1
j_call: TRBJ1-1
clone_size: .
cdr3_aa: CASSSDGTWTLVGLLNTEAFF
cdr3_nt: TGCGCCAGCAGCTCCGACGGGACATGGACTCTGGTAGGGCTACTGAACACTGAAGCTTTCTTT

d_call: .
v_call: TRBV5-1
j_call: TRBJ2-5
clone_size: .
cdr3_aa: CASSPGTKLKETQYF
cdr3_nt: TGCGCCAGCAGCCCCGGGACCAAGCTAAAGGAGACCCAGTACTTC

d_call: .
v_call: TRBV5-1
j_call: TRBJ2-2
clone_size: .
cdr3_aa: CASSIRTNTGELFF
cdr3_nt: TGCGCCAGCAGCATACGGACCAACACCGGGGAGCTGTTTTTT

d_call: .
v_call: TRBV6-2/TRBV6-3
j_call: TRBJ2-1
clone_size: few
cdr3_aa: CASSHGASQFF
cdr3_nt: TGTGCCAGCAGTCACGGGGCCTCCCAGTTCTTC

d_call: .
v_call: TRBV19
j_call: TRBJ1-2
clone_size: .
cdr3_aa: CASSIRGFDGYTF
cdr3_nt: TGTGCCAGTAGTATCCGAGGCTTCGATGGCTACACCTTC

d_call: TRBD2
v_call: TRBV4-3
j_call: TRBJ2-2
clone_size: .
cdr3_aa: CASSQVAGATGELFF
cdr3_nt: TGCGCCAGCAGCCAAGTAGCGGGGGCCACCGGGGAGCTGTTTTTT

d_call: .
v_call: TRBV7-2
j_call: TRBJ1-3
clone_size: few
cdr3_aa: CASSLAPGVGDTIYF
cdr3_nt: TGTGCCAGCAGCTTAGCGCCAGGGGTCGGGGACACCATATATTTT

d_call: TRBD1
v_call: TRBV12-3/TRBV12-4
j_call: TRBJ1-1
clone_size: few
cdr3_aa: CASSRGTGSGDTEAFF
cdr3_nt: TGTGCCAGCAGTCGGGGGACAGGGTCCGGGGACACTGAAGCTTTCTTT

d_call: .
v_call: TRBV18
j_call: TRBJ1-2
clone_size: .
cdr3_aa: CASSPVGADYGYTF
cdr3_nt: TGTGCCAGCTCACCTGTAGGGGCAGATTATGGCTACACCTTC

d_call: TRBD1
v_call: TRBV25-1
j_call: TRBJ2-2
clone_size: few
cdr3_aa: CASRRTGNTGELFF
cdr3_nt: TGTGCCAGCAGACGGACAGGGAACACCGGGGAGCTGTTTTTT

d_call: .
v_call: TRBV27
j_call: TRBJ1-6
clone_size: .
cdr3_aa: CASTSRLGSPLHF
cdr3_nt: TGTGCCAGCACCTCAAGGTTAGGATCACCCCTCCACTTT

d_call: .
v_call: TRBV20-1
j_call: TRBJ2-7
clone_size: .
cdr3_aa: CSVISPGAFHEQYF
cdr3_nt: TGCAGTGTCATCAGCCCGGGGGCCTTCCACGAGCAGTACTTC

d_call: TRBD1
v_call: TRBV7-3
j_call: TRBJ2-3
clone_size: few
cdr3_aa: CASSTTGTDTQYF
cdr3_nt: TGTGCCAGCAGCACGACAGGGACAGATACGCAGTATTTT

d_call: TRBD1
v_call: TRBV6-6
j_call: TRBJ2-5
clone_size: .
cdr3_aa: CASSQLPGQGQETQYF
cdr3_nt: TGTGCCAGCAGTCAGCTCCCGGGACAGGGGCAAGAGACCCAGTACTTC

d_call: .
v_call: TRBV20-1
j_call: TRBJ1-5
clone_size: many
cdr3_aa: CSARKLLRGRKVNQPQHF
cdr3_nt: TGCAGTGCTAGAAAACTCCTCCGGGGGAGGAAGGTTAATCAGCCCCAGCATTTT

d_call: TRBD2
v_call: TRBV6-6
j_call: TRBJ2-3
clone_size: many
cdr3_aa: CASRSGLAGRTDTQYF
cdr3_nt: TGTGCCAGCAGATCCGGTCTAGCGGGGCGCACAGATACGCAGTATTTT

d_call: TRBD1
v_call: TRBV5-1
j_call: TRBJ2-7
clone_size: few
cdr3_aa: CASSAEGQATYEQYF
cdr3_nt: TGCGCCAGCAGCGCCGAGGGACAGGCCACCTACGAGCAGTACTTC

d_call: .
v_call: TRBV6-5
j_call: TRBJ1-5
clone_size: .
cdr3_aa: CASRRQLDQPQHF
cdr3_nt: TGTGCCAGCAGACGACAGCTTGATCAGCCCCAGCATTTT

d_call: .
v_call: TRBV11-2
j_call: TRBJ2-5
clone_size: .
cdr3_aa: CASSRAAETQYF
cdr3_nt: TGTGCCAGCAGTCGGGCGGCAGAGACCCAGTACTTC

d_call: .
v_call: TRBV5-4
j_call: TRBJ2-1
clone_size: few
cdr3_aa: CASGGASRNEQFF
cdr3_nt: TGTGCCAGCGGCGGGGCTAGCAGGAATGAGCAGTTCTTC

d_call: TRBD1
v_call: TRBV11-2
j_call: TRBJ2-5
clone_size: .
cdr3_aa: CASSPGQGIETQYF
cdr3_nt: TGTGCCAGCAGTCCGGGACAGGGGATAGAGACCCAGTACTTC

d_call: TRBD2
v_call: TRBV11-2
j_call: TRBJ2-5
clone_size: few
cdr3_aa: CASSLNLGAGEETQYF
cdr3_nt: TGTGCCAGCAGCTTAAATCTGGGAGCGGGGGAAGAGACCCAGTACTTC

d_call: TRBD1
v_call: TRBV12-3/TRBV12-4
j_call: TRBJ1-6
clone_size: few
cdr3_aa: CASKRPDRVSPLHF
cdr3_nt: TGTGCCAGCAAGAGACCGGACAGGGTTTCACCCCTCCACTTT

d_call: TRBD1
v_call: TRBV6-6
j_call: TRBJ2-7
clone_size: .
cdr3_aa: CASSLGQVPYEQYF
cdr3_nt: TGTGCCAGCAGTCTTGGACAGGTTCCATACGAGCAGTACTTC

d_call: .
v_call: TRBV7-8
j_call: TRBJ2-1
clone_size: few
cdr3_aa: CASAQGNGEQFF
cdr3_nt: TGTGCCAGCGCGCAGGGGAACGGTGAGCAGTTCTTC

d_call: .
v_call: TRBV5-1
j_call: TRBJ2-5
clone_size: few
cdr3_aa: CASSPEEETQYF
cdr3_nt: TGCGCCAGCAGCCCCGAAGAAGAGACCCAGTACTTC

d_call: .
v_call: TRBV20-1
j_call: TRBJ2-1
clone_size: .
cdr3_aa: CSALLVNEQFF
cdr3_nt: TGCAGTGCCCTACTGGTCAATGAGCAGTTCTTC

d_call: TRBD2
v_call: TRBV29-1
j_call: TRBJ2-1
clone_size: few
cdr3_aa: CSVEDLTTSGGYNEQFF
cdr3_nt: TGCAGCGTTGAAGATCTTACAACTAGCGGGGGGTACAATGAGCAGTTCTTC

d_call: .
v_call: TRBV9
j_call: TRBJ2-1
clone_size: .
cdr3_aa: CASSVTLAGFSSYNEQFF
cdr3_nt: TGTGCCAGCAGCGTAACTCTTGCGGGGTTTAGCTCCTACAATGAGCAGTTCTTC

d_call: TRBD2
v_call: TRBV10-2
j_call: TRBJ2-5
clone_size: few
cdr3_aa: CASTLAGGETQYF
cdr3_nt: TGCGCCAGCACCCTAGCGGGGGGAGAGACCCAGTACTTC

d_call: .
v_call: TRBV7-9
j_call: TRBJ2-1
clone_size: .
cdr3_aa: CASSPALGGPYNEQFF
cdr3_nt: TGTGCCAGCAGCCCCGCTTTGGGGGGGCCCTACAATGAGCAGTTCTTC

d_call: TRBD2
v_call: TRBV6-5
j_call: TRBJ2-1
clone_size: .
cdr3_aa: CASSYSNLAGDNEQFF
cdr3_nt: TGTGCCAGCAGTTACTCGAACCTAGCGGGGGACAATGAGCAGTTCTTC

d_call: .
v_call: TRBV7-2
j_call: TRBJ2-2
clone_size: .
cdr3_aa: CASSLDGQNTGELFF
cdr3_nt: TGTGCCAGCAGCCTGGACGGGCAGAACACCGGGGAGCTGTTTTTT

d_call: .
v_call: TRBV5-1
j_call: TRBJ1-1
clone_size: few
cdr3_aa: CASSPAPLGDTEAFF
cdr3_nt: TGCGCCAGCAGCCCGGCCCCCCTGGGGGACACTGAAGCTTTCTTT

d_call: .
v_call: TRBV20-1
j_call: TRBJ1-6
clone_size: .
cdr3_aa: CSARKGWDSPLHF
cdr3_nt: TGCAGTGCTAGAAAGGGGTGGGATTCACCCCTCCACTTT

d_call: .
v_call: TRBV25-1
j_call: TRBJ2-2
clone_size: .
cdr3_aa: CASSEYGRGAGELFF
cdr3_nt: TGTGCCAGCAGTGAATACGGCAGGGGTGCCGGGGAGCTGTTTTTT

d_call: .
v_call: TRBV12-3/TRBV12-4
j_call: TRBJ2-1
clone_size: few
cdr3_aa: CAVPPSSARYNEQFF
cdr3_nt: TGTGCCGTTCCTCCCTCTAGTGCCAGATACAATGAGCAGTTCTTC

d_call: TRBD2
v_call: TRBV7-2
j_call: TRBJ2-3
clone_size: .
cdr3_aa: CASSSGTSGGAADTQYF
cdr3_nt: TGTGCCAGCAGCTCGGGGACTAGCGGGGGGGCCGCAGATACGCAGTATTTT

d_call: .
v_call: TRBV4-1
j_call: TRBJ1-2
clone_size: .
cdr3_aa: CASSQELVWGRGYGYTF
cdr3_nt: TGCGCCAGCAGCCAAGAACTGGTGTGGGGCCGGGGGTATGGCTACACCTTC

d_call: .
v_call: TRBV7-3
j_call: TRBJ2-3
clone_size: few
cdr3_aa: CASSLQTSADTQYF
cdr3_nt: TGTGCCAGCAGCTTACAGACTAGTGCAGATACGCAGTATTTT

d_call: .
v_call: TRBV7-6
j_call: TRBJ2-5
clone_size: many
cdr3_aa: CASSPNQETQYF
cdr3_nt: TGTGCCAGCAGCCCGAACCAAGAGACCCAGTACTTC

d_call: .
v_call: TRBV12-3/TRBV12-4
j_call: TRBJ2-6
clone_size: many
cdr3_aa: CASSFKTGANVLTF
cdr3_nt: TGTGCCAGCAGTTTCAAGACTGGGGCCAACGTCCTGACTTTC

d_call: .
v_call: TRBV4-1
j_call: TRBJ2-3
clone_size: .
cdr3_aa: CASSQDRGGAVDTQYF
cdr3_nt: TGCGCCAGCAGCCAAGACCGTGGGGGGGCTGTAGATACGCAGTATTTT

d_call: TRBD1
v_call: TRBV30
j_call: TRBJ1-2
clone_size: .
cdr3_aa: CAWRDLRQGVNGYTF
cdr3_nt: TGTGCCTGGAGGGACCTCAGGCAGGGGGTAAATGGCTACACCTTC

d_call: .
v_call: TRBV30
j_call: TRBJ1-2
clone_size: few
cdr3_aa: CAWSPGWGYTF
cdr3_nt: TGTGCCTGGAGTCCGGGATGGGGCTACACCTTC

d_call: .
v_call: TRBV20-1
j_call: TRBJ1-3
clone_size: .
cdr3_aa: CSARQGSSGNTIYF
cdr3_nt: TGCAGTGCTAGACAGGGTAGCTCTGGAAACACCATATATTTT

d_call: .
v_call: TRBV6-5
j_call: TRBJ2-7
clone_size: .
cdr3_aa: CASSYSSASYEQYF
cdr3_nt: TGTGCCAGCAGTTACTCCTCGGCCTCCTACGAGCAGTACTTC

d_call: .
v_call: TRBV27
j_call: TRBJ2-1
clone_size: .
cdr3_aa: CASSLYHRTTGDEQFF
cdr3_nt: TGTGCCAGCAGTTTATACCATAGGACGACTGGGGATGAGCAGTTCTTC

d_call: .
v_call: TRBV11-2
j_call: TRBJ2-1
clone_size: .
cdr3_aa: CASSLVHDGQFF
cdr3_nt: TGTGCCAGCAGCTTAGTTCATGATGGGCAGTTCTTC

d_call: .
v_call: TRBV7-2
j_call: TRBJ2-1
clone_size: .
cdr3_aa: CASSLVGEDNEQFF
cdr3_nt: TGTGCCAGCAGCTTAGTTGGCGAAGACAATGAGCAGTTCTTC

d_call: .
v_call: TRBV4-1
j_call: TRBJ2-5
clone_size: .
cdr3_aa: CATSRAAPETQYF
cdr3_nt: TGCGCCACCTCAAGAGCAGCGCCGGAGACCCAGTACTTC

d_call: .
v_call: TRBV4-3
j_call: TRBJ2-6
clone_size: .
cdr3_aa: CASTWDFSSGANVLTF
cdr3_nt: TGCGCCAGCACCTGGGACTTTTCCTCTGGGGCCAACGTCCTGACTTTC